The rows below give T cell receptor beta chains drawn from one sample of a study of cytomegalovirus exposure and HLA in healthy donors. Generated by immunoSEQ multiplex PCR, the TCRdb table keeps only in-frame clones and is missing some. The sample contains 100,000 to 150,000 clones, around three quarters of which appear only once. The source material was PBMCs. Receptor source: a human donor in good health. Each CDR3 is given with its conserved first and last residue. A D gene is named only where the DNA matches it firmly. Part of the rows lack a size; the others show once, few, many or a class for expanded clones.

d_gene,abundance,v_gene,j_gene,CDR3nt,CDR3aa
.,.,TRBV11-2,TRBJ2-5,TGTGCCAGCAGCGCCCCCCCGGGAGAGACCCAGTACTTC,CASSAPPGETQYF
.,.,TRBV5-8,TRBJ2-7,TGTGCCAGCAGCTTGCAGGGTGTCTACGAGCAGTACTTC,CASSLQGVYEQYF
.,once,TRBV6-1,TRBJ2-3,TGTGCCAGCAGTGAAGCAGTGACTACCCTCACAGATACGCAGTATTTT,CASSEAVTTLTDTQYF
.,.,TRBV7-2,TRBJ1-5,TGTGCCAGCAGCCCCGCCGGCGGGGGCGGAGGTACGCCCCAGCATTTT,CASSPAGGGGGTPQHF
.,.,TRBV7-9,TRBJ2-5,TGTGCCAGCAGCCCCGGGTGGAACCCCGCCCAAGAGACCCAGTACTTC,CASSPGWNPAQETQYF
TRBD2,once,TRBV6-5,TRBJ2-5,TGTGCCAGCAGTTACGGTCCGGGGGGAGAGACCCAGTACTTC,CASSYGPGGETQYF
TRBD1,.,TRBV18,TRBJ2-1,TGTGCCAGCTCACCACCGAACGCCAGAACCGGGACAGGGGGCCGATACAATGAGCAGTTCTTC,CASSPPNARTGTGGRYNEQFF
TRBD1,.,TRBV6-5,TRBJ2-2,TGTGCCAGCAGCCGACAGGGGCTAAACACCGGGGAGCTGTTTTTT,CASSRQGLNTGELFF
.,.,TRBV5-5,TRBJ2-7,TGTGCCAGCAGCTTGTGGGGGGATTACTACGAGCAGTACTTC,CASSLWGDYYEQYF
TRBD2,.,TRBV7-9,TRBJ2-1,TGTTCCAGCAGCCCCCCAGGAGCGGGAGGTTGGAATGAGCAGTTCTTC,CSSSPPGAGGWNEQFF
.,.,TRBV7-2,TRBJ2-3,TGTGCCAGCAGCTTAGGAGTTGGGGGAGGGCAGTATTTT,CASSLGVGGGQYF
.,.,TRBV7-8,TRBJ1-5,TGTGCCAGCAGCTACACAGGGAACAATCAGCCCCAGCATTTT,CASSYTGNNQPQHF
TRBD2,.,TRBV7-2,TRBJ2-2,TGTGCCAGCAGCTTAATAGTACTAGCGGGCAACACCGGGGAGCTGTTTTTT,CASSLIVLAGNTGELFF
TRBD2,.,TRBV6-6,TRBJ2-7,TGTGCCAGCAGCGCTAGCGGGGAGCAGTACTTC,CASSASGEQYF
TRBD1,.,TRBV30,TRBJ1-5,TGTGCCTGGAGCTCCAGGGGGCTTAGCAATCAGCCCCAGCATTTT,CAWSSRGLSNQPQHF
TRBD1,.,TRBV9,TRBJ2-5,TGTGCCAGCAGCGTGCGGACAGGGGAAGAGACCCAGTACTTC,CASSVRTGEETQYF
.,.,TRBV10-3,TRBJ1-2,TGTGCCATCGGGGAGGGCCCCTTGATCGGCTACACCTTC,CAIGEGPLIGYTF
TRBD2,.,TRBV10-1,TRBJ2-2,TGCGCCAGCAGTGCGGGAGGCAACACCGGGGAGCTGTTTTTT,CASSAGGNTGELFF
TRBD2,.,TRBV25-1,TRBJ2-3,TGTGCCAGCAGTGAATATAGCGGGAGGGCCCCGCAGTATTTT,CASSEYSGRAPQYF
.,.,TRBV5-4,TRBJ1-2,TGTGCCAGCAGCTTGGGGAGATCGGTAGCTAACTATGGCTACACCTTC,CASSLGRSVANYGYTF
.,.,TRBV5-6,TRBJ2-7,TGTGCCAGCAGCTTGGGGGGCGGCTCCTACGAGCAGTACTTC,CASSLGGGSYEQYF
TRBD1,.,TRBV5-1,TRBJ2-7,TGCGCCAGCAGCTTCGACAGGGGGTCCTACGAGCAGTACTTC,CASSFDRGSYEQYF
TRBD1,once,TRBV10-3,TRBJ2-7,TGTGCCATCGGGACAGATCTCTACGAGCAGTACTTC,CAIGTDLYEQYF
.,.,TRBV6-5,TRBJ1-5,TGTGCCAGCAGGGGCGGGGGGGCTGTTGAGCCCCAGCATTTT,CASRGGGAVEPQHF
.,.,TRBV6-1,TRBJ1-6,TGTGCCAGCACTAACCCAAATTCACCCCTCCACTTT,CASTNPNSPLHF
TRBD1,.,TRBV28,TRBJ1-2,TGTGCCAGCAGTTCTACAGGGGCCTATGGCTACACCTTC,CASSSTGAYGYTF
TRBD1,.,TRBV6-5,TRBJ1-1,TGTGCCAGCAGCGGGGACAGGGCGGAAGCTTTCTTT,CASSGDRAEAFF
.,.,TRBV11-1,TRBJ2-3,TGTGCCAGCGTTAGCGGTGTCGGCACAGATACGCAGTATTTT,CASVSGVGTDTQYF
TRBD1,.,TRBV15,TRBJ2-7,TGTGCCACCAGCAGAGGAAGGGGGCGGGCCTACGAGCAGTACTTC,CATSRGRGRAYEQYF
TRBD2,.,TRBV15,TRBJ2-7,TGTGCCACCAGCCCGTCTAGCGGACCCTCCTACGAGCAGTACTTC,CATSPSSGPSYEQYF
TRBD2,.,TRBV6-4,TRBJ2-3,TGTGCCAGCAGTGTCCCGGGACTAGCGTCTAGCACAGATACGCAGTATTTT,CASSVPGLASSTDTQYF
.,medium-sized,TRBV5-6,TRBJ1-1,TGTGCCAGCAGGCCATCTGACACGTGGACTGAAGCTTTCTTT,CASRPSDTWTEAFF
TRBD1,.,TRBV6-5,TRBJ2-7,TGTGCCAGCAGTTACTCAGGGGGCGCATCCTACGAGCAGTACTTC,CASSYSGGASYEQYF
TRBD2,once,TRBV10-3,TRBJ2-2,TGTGCCATTACCCCGGGACTAGCGGACTTGAGGACCGGGGAGCTGTTTTTT,CAITPGLADLRTGELFF
.,.,TRBV19,TRBJ1-1,TGTGCCAGTAGTCCCATAACAGGGAACACTGAAGCTTTCTTT,CASSPITGNTEAFF
TRBD2,.,TRBV27,TRBJ2-1,TGTGCCAGCAGAGATTACCCCCCACCAGCGGGAGGGCCCAACAATGAGCAGTTCTTC,CASRDYPPPAGGPNNEQFF
TRBD2,.,TRBV11-1,TRBJ2-7,TGTGCCAGCAGCCCCGGGACTAGGATCGACGAGCAGTACTTC,CASSPGTRIDEQYF
.,.,TRBV28,TRBJ1-4,TGTGCCAGCAGTTTCTACAGTAATGAAAAACTGTTTTTT,CASSFYSNEKLFF
.,.,TRBV27,TRBJ1-4,TGTGCCAGCAGTCCGGTGACAGCAACTAATGAAAAACTGTTTTTT,CASSPVTATNEKLFF
.,.,TRBV27,TRBJ1-1,TGTGCCAGCAGCCACCAGGTCCCGGCGGGGATGAACACTGAAGCTTTCTTT,CASSHQVPAGMNTEAFF
.,.,TRBV20-1,TRBJ2-5,TGCAGTGCTAGTCTCTTGACCCAGTACTTC,CSASLLTQYF
TRBD1,.,TRBV14,TRBJ1-2,TGTGCCAGCAGCCAAGCGGGACAGGCTTCTGGCTACACCTTC,CASSQAGQASGYTF
TRBD1,.,TRBV6-5,TRBJ2-7,TGTGCCAGCAGTTACCAAGACAGGGGCTACGAGCAGTACTTC,CASSYQDRGYEQYF
.,.,TRBV5-6,TRBJ2-5,TGTGCCAGCAGCCGCTTACGGACATACCAAGAGACCCAGTACTTC,CASSRLRTYQETQYF
.,.,TRBV10-1,TRBJ2-5,TGCGCCAGCAGTGTGGGGCAGGGGGGCTCTCGGGAGACCCAGTACTTC,CASSVGQGGSRETQYF
TRBD1,.,TRBV6-5,TRBJ1-2,TGTGCCAGCAGTTACACCTACAGGGGCCAGTATGGCTACACCTTC,CASSYTYRGQYGYTF
.,.,TRBV6-5,TRBJ1-4,TGTGCCAGCAGTTACTCGGACAGCGGTCGGGAAAAACTGTTTTTT,CASSYSDSGREKLFF
.,.,TRBV6-1,TRBJ2-3,TGTGCCAGCAGTGAAAGCGTGGTCGGGAGAGGGACAGATACGCAGTATTTT,CASSESVVGRGTDTQYF
TRBD1,.,TRBV28,TRBJ1-2,TGTGCCAGCAGTCCGCAGCCGGGACAGGGGTCTTCTGGCTACACCTTC,CASSPQPGQGSSGYTF
.,.,TRBV19,TRBJ2-2,TGTGCCAGTAGTACGGCCGTCCCCCGCGGGGCCCGGGAGCTGTTTTTT,CASSTAVPRGARELFF
.,.,TRBV9,TRBJ2-2,TGTGCCAGCAGCGTAGCGGGACTGCTAAACACCGGGGAGCTGTTTTTT,CASSVAGLLNTGELFF
TRBD2,.,TRBV6-5,TRBJ2-7,TGTGCCGGCAGTTACTCGAGGAAGCGGGGAAACGACGAGCAGTACTTC,CAGSYSRKRGNDEQYF
TRBD1,.,TRBV5-1,TRBJ1-2,TGCGCCAGCAGCTCGGGACAGCCCTATGGCTACACCTTC,CASSSGQPYGYTF
TRBD2,once,TRBV15,TRBJ2-2,TGTGCCACCACTAGCGGGAGTTTAACCGGGGAGCTGTTTTTT,CATTSGSLTGELFF
TRBD1,.,TRBV27,TRBJ1-5,TGTGCCAGTAAACAGGGGAGCGGCAATCAGCCCCAGCATTTT,CASKQGSGNQPQHF
.,.,TRBV5-1,TRBJ2-1,TGCGCCAGCAGCAACCCGGGACAAAGCTCCTACAATGAGCAGTTCTTC,CASSNPGQSSYNEQFF
.,.,TRBV25-1,TRBJ2-7,TGTGCCAGCAGTGAATGGGGAGCAAGAGACTACGAGCAGTACTTC,CASSEWGARDYEQYF
TRBD1,.,TRBV10-3,TRBJ2-2,TGTGCCATCAGTTCGGCGGGACAGGGGACCGGGGAGCTGTTTTTT,CAISSAGQGTGELFF
.,few,TRBV28,TRBJ2-7,TGTGCCAGCAGTTTATACAGGGATAGCTCCTACGAGCAGTACTTC,CASSLYRDSSYEQYF